These 27 T cell receptor beta chains originate from one sample sequenced in a study of T cell repertoires in cytomegalovirus infection. These receptors' targets are unknown. Via MiXCR, TCRdb re-called the reads, giving one row per CDR3 protein. The sample includes 650,000 to 900,000 distinct CDR3 sequences, about 30% seen only once; the top ten take roughly 12%. The source material was cultured CD8+ T cells from PBMCs, sampled from culture after CMV antigen stimulation. All receptors derive from a human donor in good health (CMV status not recorded). Some clones in this sample may be carry-over from other donors' samples.

V gene TRBV7-8 combines with J gene TRBJ2-3; perhaps TRBD2 as D (6 bases). This CDR3 is built from 16 residues. Trimming cost V 1 base and J 4 bases, with 15 bases left between them. Germline V lookup: CDR1 SGHVS, CDR2 FQNEAQ. The chain's CDR3 is CASSLEGGGRPDTQYF. Written as DNA, the CDR3 is TGTGCCAGCAGCTTAGAGGGAGGAGGGAGACCAGATACGCAGTATTTT.

This clonotype was picked up many times. The chain joins TRBV12-3 or TRBV12-4 to TRBJ2-2, with 7 bases that match TRBD2. Trimming took 8 bases from V and 8 from J; bases not matched to a gene: 11. This CDR3 region has 14 residues. The CDR3 spells CASYPGREVGELFF. The CDR3 DNA follows: TGTGCCAGCTACCCGGGACGGGAGGTGGGGGAGCTGTTTTTT.

There are a few counts of this clonotype. The rearrangement joins TRBV24-1 to TRBJ2-1, with 8 positions matching TRBD1. Germline V lookup: CDR1 KGHDR, CDR2 SFDVKD. Germline trimming cut 9 bases from V and 6 bases from J; bases unmatched to any gene: 12. There are 15 residues in the CDR3. The CDR3 DNA follows: TGTGCCACCGCCACCACCCAGGGGGCCTCCAATGAGCAGTTCTTC. This translates into CATATTQGASNEQFF.

This clonotype showed up just a few times. This rearrangement joins TRBV28 to TRBJ2-7; TRBD1 agrees at 10 bases. V dropped 1 base and J dropped 2; count of bases not matched to a gene: 8. Per germline, CDR1 MDHEN and CDR2 SYDVKM. There are 17 residues in the CDR3. CDR3 bases: TGTGCCAGCAGTTTATCGGCCGGGACAGGGGATGCCTACGAGCAGTACGTC. It yields the protein CASSLSAGTGDAYEQYV.

Points on this clonotype: One end of the junction does not line up with germline, which may come from a read error. The chain carries TRBV12-3 or TRBV12-4 and TRBJ2-1; TRBD1 agrees at 9 bases. The CDR3 has 13 amino acids. For the CDR3, the DNA is TGTGCCAACAGTTATGGACAGGGGTATGAGCAGTTCTTC. Its protein is CANSYGQGYEQFF.

The V and J genes are TRBV7-9 and TRBJ2-3; TRBD2 is a possible D gene (6 bases). CDR3 length: 17 residues. Germline lookup yields CDR1 SEHNR and CDR2 FQNEAQ (reference sequence). The V end lost 1 base, the J end lost 4 bases, and 18 bases lay between the germline ends. The CDR3 coding sequence is TGTGCCAGCAGCTTAGTCTTCGGCGGGGAGGTCGCAGATACGCAGTATTTT. This translates into CASSLVFGGEVADTQYF.

This clonotype turned up a few times. The chain is built from TRBV7-8 and TRBJ1-1; 8 bases are a match to TRBD1. This CDR3 has 16 amino acids. Trimming at V came to 0 bases and at J to 3 bases, leaving 6 bases not matched to a gene. Germline CDR1 is SGHVS and CDR2 is FQNEAQ. CDR3 residues: CASSLAGTGWDTEAFF. CDR3 coding DNA: TGTGCCAGCAGCTTAGCGGGGACAGGTTGGGACACTGAAGCTTTCTTT.

V gene TRBV19 combines with J gene TRBJ2-1; D might be TRBD2 (6 bases). The germline CDR1 and CDR2 sequences are LNHDA and SQIVND (reference sequence). The CDR3 length is 12 residues. The ends were cut back, 10 bases at V and 7 bases at J, with 14 bases in the middle. In DNA, the CDR3 is TGTGCCATTAGGACTAACCTGAATGAGCAGTTCTTC. It translates to CAIRTNLNEQFF.

For this clonotype: This clone may be a read error of a much larger clone one base away. The V gene is TRBV2, the J gene TRBJ2-2; TRBD1 agrees at 10 bases. The V and J ends lost 6 bases and 0 bases, in that order; junction bases with no gene match: 1. Germline-derived CDR1 and CDR2 are SNHLY and FYNNEI. This CDR3 is built from 15 residues. The chain's CDR3 is CASRGQGSNTGELFF. The CDR3 DNA follows: TGTGCCAGCAGGGGACAGGGGTCGAACACCGGGGAGCTGTTTTTT.

This clonotype was observed a few times. The chain joins TRBV27 to TRBJ2-1; D is uncertain. The V and J ends lost 8 bases and 0 bases respectively, with 8 bases between them. Per germline, CDR1 MNHEY and CDR2 SMNVEV (reference sequence). The CDR3 has 13 residues. CDR3 amino acids: CASQPSSYNEQFF. Here the CDR3 DNA reads TGTGCCAGCCAGCCGAGCTCCTACAATGAGCAGTTCTTC.

The chain links TRBV4-1 to TRBJ2-2, with 9 bases that match TRBD1. The CDR3 totals 18 residues. J lost 5 bases, V lost 4 bases, and 14 bases had no gene match. Germline V lookup: CDR1 MGHRA, CDR2 YSYEKL. DNA for the CDR3: TGCGCCAGCAGCCTAAACCTCCAACAGGGGGCGAGGACCGGGGAGCTGTTTTTT. Its translation: CASSLNLQQGARTGELFF.

This clonotype was counted many times. The gene calls are TRBV11-3 and TRBJ2-1; the match to TRBD1 covers 7 bases. Germline V lookup: CDR1 SGHNT, CDR2 YENEEA. The CDR3 covers 15 residues. V shed 3 bases and J 4 bases; nucleotides not matched to a gene: 6. The CDR3 sequence: CASSFYGQDYNEQFF. DNA for the CDR3: TGTGCCAGCAGCTTCTACGGACAGGATTACAATGAGCAGTTCTTC.

This rearrangement joins TRBV12-3 or TRBV12-4 to TRBJ2-3, with D maybe TRBD2 (6 bases). The CDR3 contains 15 residues. The ends were cut back, 7 bases at V and 0 bases at J, with 14 bases in the middle. CDR3 DNA: TGTGCCAGCACCCTAGAAGGAGGGAGCACAGATACGCAGTATTTT. It encodes CASTLEGGSTDTQYF.

The chain links TRBV7-9 to TRBJ1-1, with 10 bases identical to TRBD1. J lost 6 bases, V lost 5 bases, and 6 bases had no gene match. Germline lookup yields CDR1 SEHNR and CDR2 FQNEAQ (reference sequence). The CDR3 contains 14 residues. The chain's CDR3 is CASSRTGGMSEAFF. As DNA, the CDR3 is TGTGCCAGCAGCCGGACAGGGGGGATGTCTGAAGCTTTCTTT. Full variable domain (missing parts from reference TRBV7-9 and TRBJ1-1): DTGVSQNPRHKITKRGQNVTFRCDPISEHNRLYWYRQTLGQGPEFLTYFQNEAQLEKSRLLSDRFSAERPKGSFSTLEIQRTEQGDSAMYLCASSRTGGMSEAFFGQGTRLTVV.

The rearrangement joins TRBV6-1 to TRBJ2-5; maybe TRBD1 (7 bases). The V gene's germline CDR1 is MNHNS and CDR2 SASEGT. Trimming removed 2 bases from V and 5 bases from J, with 18 bases in between. The CDR3 extends over 16 amino acids. CDR3 coding DNA: TGTGCCAGCAGTGAACCAGACAGGGCCCGGGGGGAGACCCAGTACTTC. This translates into CASSEPDRARGETQYF.

This clonotype was seen a few times. The rearrangement joins TRBV29-1 to TRBJ2-1; weak D call: TRBD2 (6 bases). V lost 1 base and J 0 bases, leaving 22 bases between the germline ends. The germline V gene encodes CDR1 SQVTM and CDR2 ANQGSEA. CDR3 length: 19 residues. CDR3 region: CSVEGVAETPYSSYNEQFF. In DNA, the CDR3 is TGCAGCGTTGAAGGGGTAGCGGAGACGCCTTATAGCTCCTACAATGAGCAGTTCTTC.

This clonotype was counted a few times. This chain joins TRBV27 and TRBJ2-2, with D tentatively TRBD2 (6 bases). Germline CDR1 reads MNHEY; CDR2 reads SMNVEV (reference sequence). Trimming took 8 bases from V and 3 from J, leaving 16 bases between them. The CDR3 is 15 amino acids. For the CDR3, the DNA is TGTGCCAGCGGGGGGACCGCGAGTGACACCGGGGAGCTGTTTTTT. Translated, it gives CASGGTASDTGELFF.

The chain links TRBV12-3 or TRBV12-4 to TRBJ2-7; D remains ambiguous. The CDR3 is 14 residues long. Trimming took 6 bases from V and 0 from J, leaving 12 bases between them. The CDR3 is CASSPLTNSYEQYF. The CDR3 nucleotides read TGTGCCAGCAGCCCTCTGACAAACTCCTACGAGCAGTACTTC.

This clonotype has just a few counts. The CDR3 nucleotides are TGTGCCAGTAGTACCGGGGGAACCACTGAAGCTTTCTTT. The encoded protein is CASSTGGTTEAFF. The chain carries TRBV19 and TRBJ1-1, with D possibly matching TRBD1 (5 bases). The ends were cut back, 4 bases at V and 4 bases at J, with 10 bases in the middle. The CDR3 length is 13 residues. The germline CDR1 and CDR2 sequences are LNHDA and SQIVND (reference sequence).

The gene calls are TRBV12-3 or TRBV12-4 and TRBJ2-1, with D perhaps matching TRBD2 (6 bases). CDR3 length: 13 residues. V was cut by 6 bases and J by 4 bases, with 10 bases left in between. CDR3 residues: CASRGGAYNEQFF. CDR3 coding DNA: TGTGCCAGCAGGGGGGGAGCTTACAATGAGCAGTTCTTC.

The V gene is TRBV6-1, the J gene TRBJ2-7; 9 nucleotides match TRBD1. The CDR3 is made up of 15 amino acids. Trimming took 8 bases from V and 4 from J; bases not matched to a gene: 12. Germline CDR1 MNHNS, CDR2 SASEGT. CDR3 loop: CASSLDPGQGYEQYF. The CDR3 DNA is TGTGCCAGCTCCCTCGACCCGGGACAGGGATACGAGCAGTACTTC.

At least ten counts were recorded for this clonotype. The chain couples TRBV4-1 to TRBJ2-7; D is perhaps TRBD2 (5 bases). CDR1 and CDR2 from the germline V gene are MGHRA and YSYEKL. Between the trimmed V and J ends, which lost 1 base and 1 base, there was a span of 8 bases. The CDR3 is made up of 14 amino acids. The CDR3 bases are TGCGCCAGCAGCCAAGTCAGCGGTTCCTACGAGCAGTACGTC. It translates to CASSQVSGSYEQYV.

CDR3 residues: CASSPREAYYEQYF. The DNA for the CDR3 is TGTGCCAGCAGTCCTCGTGAAGCTTATTACGAGCAGTACTTC. This chain connects TRBV6-6 to TRBJ2-7; no reliable D call. The CDR3 spans 14 residues. Trimming took 5 bases from V and 4 from J, leaving 15 bases between them. Germline lookup yields CDR1 MNHNY and CDR2 SVGAGI (reference sequence).

This clonotype appeared many times. This chain connects TRBV7-2 to TRBJ2-1; possible D gene TRBD1, 5 bases. Looked up from germline, CDR1 is SGHTA and CDR2 is FQGNSA. This CDR3 region has 15 residues. V shed 3 bases and J shed 8 bases, with 17 bases lying between them. CDR3 sequence (DNA): TGTGCCAGCAGCTTGGGGCAGTCGGCAAACGATGAGCAGTTCTTC. Protein product: CASSLGQSANDEQFF.

In this sample, this clonotype turned up a few times. CDR3 loop: CASSPTPYYEQYV. The CDR3 nucleotides are TGTGCCAGCAGTCCCACGCCCTACTACGAGCAGTACGTC. The V call is TRBV6-6, the J call TRBJ2-7; unclear D gene. The CDR3 totals 13 residues. Germline V CDR1 and CDR2: MNHNY, SVGAGI (reference sequence). Trimming left V 5 bases short and J 3 bases short, with 11 bases between.

The V gene is TRBV7-9, the J gene TRBJ2-1; possible D gene TRBD2, 5 bases. Trimming removed 4 bases from V and 10 bases from J, with 17 bases in between. The CDR3 has 14 residues. The germline CDR1 and CDR2 sequences are SEHNR and FQNEAQ (reference sequence). Written as DNA, the CDR3 is TGTGCCAGCAGCTCGTATGAGGGCCCCCTAGAGCAGTTCTTC. This gives the protein CASSSYEGPLEQFF.

On this clonotype: This sequence may be a read error, since a much larger clone differs from it by one base. The V gene is TRBV5-1, the J gene TRBJ2-1, with a weak D call TRBD1 (7 bases). This CDR3 has 14 residues. The germline V gene encodes CDR1 SGHRS and CDR2 YFSETQ. The CDR3 reads CVSHGRDRVNEQFF. Written as DNA, the CDR3 is TGCGTCAGCCATGGGCGGGACAGAGTGAATGAGCAGTTCTTC.